These T cell receptor beta chains were read from a single sample in a study of OX40 agonist ivuxolimab in advanced cancers. Measured with immunoSEQ multiplex PCR; TCRdb has only the in-frame clones, and not every one. This table has roughly 60,000 clones, 85% to 90% appearing once. The sequencing here drew on CD4+ or CD8+ T cells sorted from blood, taken in a trial of the OX40 agonist ivuxolimab. These receptors originate from an adult with an advanced solid tumor such as melanoma, head and neck, liver or kidney cancer. CDR3s include the opening cysteine and the closing phenylalanine or tryptophan. A D gene is named only where the DNA matches it firmly. Some rows mark clone size as missing; the rest say once, few, many or name a class of expanded clone.

D gene: TRBD2
clone size: NA
J gene: TRBJ2-7
V gene: TRBV2
CDR3 DNA: TGTGCCAGCAGTGTAGACAGCGGGAGCGGGCGCGAGCAGTACTTC
CDR3 protein: CASSVDSGSGREQYF

D gene: NA
clone size: few
J gene: TRBJ1-2
V gene: TRBV30
CDR3 DNA: TGTGCCTGGAGTGGATCGGGGGGGGACCACACCTTC
CDR3 protein: CAWSGSGGDHTF

D gene: TRBD2
clone size: NA
J gene: TRBJ2-3
V gene: TRBV5-1
CDR3 DNA: TGCGCCAGCAGCTTAGTAACTAGCGGGGGCACAGATACGCAGTATTTT
CDR3 protein: CASSLVTSGGTDTQYF

D gene: TRBD2
clone size: few
J gene: TRBJ2-3
V gene: TRBV5-1
CDR3 DNA: TGCGCCAGCACCTGGAGCGGGGCGAGCACAGATACGCAGTATTTT
CDR3 protein: CASTWSGASTDTQYF

D gene: TRBD1
clone size: NA
J gene: TRBJ1-5
V gene: TRBV6-1
CDR3 DNA: TGTGCCAGCAGTGACGGGACAGCGAGCTATCAGCCCCAGCATTTT
CDR3 protein: CASSDGTASYQPQHF

D gene: NA
clone size: NA
J gene: TRBJ2-7
V gene: TRBV4-3
CDR3 DNA: TGCGCCAGCAGCCAAGGGGAAGGGGGAAGCGAGCAGTACTTC
CDR3 protein: CASSQGEGGSEQYF

D gene: TRBD1
clone size: NA
J gene: TRBJ1-5
V gene: TRBV2
CDR3 DNA: TGTGCCAGCAGTGATTCCAGGGGGGCCAATCAGCCCCAGCATTTT
CDR3 protein: CASSDSRGANQPQHF

D gene: NA
clone size: NA
J gene: TRBJ2-3
V gene: TRBV7-3
CDR3 DNA: TGTGCCAGCAGCTCGGACCCTAGCACAGATACGCAGTATTTT
CDR3 protein: CASSSDPSTDTQYF

D gene: NA
clone size: NA
J gene: TRBJ2-6
V gene: TRBV9
CDR3 DNA: TGTGCCAGCAGCCCGAGGGACTCGGGGATCTCTGGGGCCAACGTCCTGACTTTC
CDR3 protein: CASSPRDSGISGANVLTF

D gene: NA
clone size: NA
J gene: TRBJ2-7
V gene: TRBV11-2
CDR3 DNA: TGTGCCAGCAGCTTATTTGGCGGACATACTCTATACGAGCAGTACTTC
CDR3 protein: CASSLFGGHTLYEQYF

D gene: TRBD1
clone size: NA
J gene: TRBJ2-5
V gene: TRBV4-3
CDR3 DNA: TGCGCCAGCAGCCAAGAGACAGGGACCACCCAGTACTTC
CDR3 protein: CASSQETGTTQYF

D gene: NA
clone size: NA
J gene: TRBJ1-5
V gene: TRBV4-1
CDR3 DNA: TGCGCCAGCAGCCAAGAGAGTAGCAATCAGCCCCAGCATTTT
CDR3 protein: CASSQESSNQPQHF

D gene: NA
clone size: NA
J gene: TRBJ1-1
V gene: TRBV5-3
CDR3 DNA: TGTGCCAGCAGCTTGGAGTTCGCTGAAGCTTTCTTT
CDR3 protein: CASSLEFAEAFF

D gene: NA
clone size: NA
J gene: TRBJ1-2
V gene: TRBV7-2
CDR3 DNA: TGTGCCAGCAGCCCAGGGGCATATGGCTACACCTTC
CDR3 protein: CASSPGAYGYTF

D gene: NA
clone size: few
J gene: TRBJ1-5
V gene: TRBV4-1
CDR3 DNA: TGCGCCAGCAGCCAAGATCCTAGCAATCAGCCCCAGCATTTT
CDR3 protein: CASSQDPSNQPQHF

D gene: NA
clone size: NA
J gene: TRBJ2-6
V gene: TRBV25-1
CDR3 DNA: TGTGCCAGCAGAGGGGGGGTCGGCGGCAGTACAGGGGCCAACGTCCTGACTTTC
CDR3 protein: CASRGGVGGSTGANVLTF

D gene: TRBD2
clone size: few
J gene: TRBJ2-7
V gene: TRBV4-2
CDR3 DNA: TGTGCCAGCAGCCAAGATGAGCGGGAGATCTACGAGCAGTACTTC
CDR3 protein: CASSQDEREIYEQYF

D gene: NA
clone size: NA
J gene: TRBJ1-4
V gene: TRBV4-2
CDR3 DNA: TGTGCCAGCAGCCAAGGAAAGTTCGCAACTAATGAAAAACTGTTTTTT
CDR3 protein: CASSQGKFATNEKLFF

D gene: TRBD1
clone size: NA
J gene: TRBJ1-4
V gene: TRBV10-3
CDR3 DNA: TGTGCCATCAGTGGGACAGGGGATGTTGCAAAACTGTTTTTT
CDR3 protein: CAISGTGDVAKLFF

D gene: NA
clone size: NA
J gene: TRBJ1-3
V gene: TRBV6-5
CDR3 DNA: TGTGCCAGCAGTGCTTGGGGATCTGGAAACACCATATATTTT
CDR3 protein: CASSAWGSGNTIYF

D gene: NA
clone size: NA
J gene: TRBJ1-2
V gene: TRBV7-2
CDR3 DNA: TGTGCCAGCAGCCTCACAGAATCTTCTAACTATGGCTACACCTTC
CDR3 protein: CASSLTESSNYGYTF

D gene: NA
clone size: NA
J gene: TRBJ1-4
V gene: TRBV15
CDR3 DNA: TGTGCCACCAGCAGAGATTTGGGAAATGAAAAACTGTTTTTT
CDR3 protein: CATSRDLGNEKLFF

D gene: NA
clone size: NA
J gene: TRBJ1-2
V gene: TRBV5-4
CDR3 DNA: TGTGCCAGCAGCGGGGGCGGCTGGCGATTCGGCTACACCTTC
CDR3 protein: CASSGGGWRFGYTF

D gene: NA
clone size: NA
J gene: TRBJ2-3
V gene: TRBV29-1
CDR3 DNA: TGCAGCGTTGACCGAGGGGGCACAGATACGCAGTATTTT
CDR3 protein: CSVDRGGTDTQYF

D gene: NA
clone size: once
J gene: TRBJ2-3
V gene: TRBV5-8
CDR3 DNA: TGTGCCAGCAGCTTGGTCCTACCCGGCACAGATACGCAGTATTTT
CDR3 protein: CASSLVLPGTDTQYF

D gene: TRBD1
clone size: NA
J gene: TRBJ2-2
V gene: TRBV9
CDR3 DNA: TGTGCCAGCAGCGTAGGTCGGACAGGAACCGGGGAGCTGTTTTTT
CDR3 protein: CASSVGRTGTGELFF

D gene: NA
clone size: NA
J gene: TRBJ1-2
V gene: TRBV4-1
CDR3 DNA: TGCGCCAGCAGCCAAGATCGGGGCAGACTACCCTATGGCTACACCTTC
CDR3 protein: CASSQDRGRLPYGYTF

D gene: TRBD2
clone size: NA
J gene: TRBJ2-2
V gene: TRBV27
CDR3 DNA: TGTGCCAGCAGACCGACTAGCGGGGCGCCGAACACCGGGGAGCTGTTTTTT
CDR3 protein: CASRPTSGAPNTGELFF

D gene: NA
clone size: NA
J gene: TRBJ2-7
V gene: TRBV7-2
CDR3 DNA: TGTGCCAGCAGCTTAGCGACGACTTACGAGCAGTACTTC
CDR3 protein: CASSLATTYEQYF

D gene: TRBD2
clone size: NA
J gene: TRBJ2-1
V gene: TRBV7-8
CDR3 DNA: TGTGCCAGCAGCCCACGGACTAGCGGGGGTGTCGGAAATGAGCAGTTCTTC
CDR3 protein: CASSPRTSGGVGNEQFF

D gene: NA
clone size: NA
J gene: TRBJ2-1
V gene: TRBV6-5
CDR3 DNA: TGTGCCAGCAGAGCCCGTCGAGCAACCAATGAGCAGTTCTTC
CDR3 protein: CASRARRATNEQFF